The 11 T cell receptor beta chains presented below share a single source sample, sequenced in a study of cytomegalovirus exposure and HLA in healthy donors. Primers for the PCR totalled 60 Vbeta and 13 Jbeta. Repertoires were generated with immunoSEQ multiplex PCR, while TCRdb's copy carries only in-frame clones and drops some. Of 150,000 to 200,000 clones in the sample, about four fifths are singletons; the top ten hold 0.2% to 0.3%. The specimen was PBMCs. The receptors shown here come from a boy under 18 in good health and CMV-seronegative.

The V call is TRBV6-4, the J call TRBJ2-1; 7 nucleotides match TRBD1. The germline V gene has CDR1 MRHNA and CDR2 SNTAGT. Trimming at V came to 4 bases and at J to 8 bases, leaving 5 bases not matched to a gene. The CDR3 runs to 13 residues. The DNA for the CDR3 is TGTGCCAGCAGTGTGACAGGGCTTGATGAGCAGTTCTTC. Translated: CASSVTGLDEQFF.

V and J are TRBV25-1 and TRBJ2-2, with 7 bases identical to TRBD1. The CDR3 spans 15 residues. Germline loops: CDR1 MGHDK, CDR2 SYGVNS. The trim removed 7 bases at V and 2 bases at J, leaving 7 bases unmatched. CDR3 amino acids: CASKPDRPNTGELFF. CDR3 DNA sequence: TGTGCCAGCAAACCGGACAGGCCCAACACCGGGGAGCTGTTTTTT.

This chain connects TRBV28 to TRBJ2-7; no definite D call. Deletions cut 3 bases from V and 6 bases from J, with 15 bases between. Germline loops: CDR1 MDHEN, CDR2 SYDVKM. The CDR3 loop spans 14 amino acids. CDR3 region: CASSLAPGQAEQYF. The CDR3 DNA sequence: TGTGCCAGCAGTTTGGCGCCTGGCCAGGCCGAGCAGTACTTC.

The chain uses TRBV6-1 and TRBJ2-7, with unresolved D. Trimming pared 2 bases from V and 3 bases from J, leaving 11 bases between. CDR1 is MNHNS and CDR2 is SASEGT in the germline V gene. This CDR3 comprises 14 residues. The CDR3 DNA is TGTGCCAGCAGTGAAAGGAACAGCAACTACGAGCAGTACTTC. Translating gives CASSERNSNYEQYF.

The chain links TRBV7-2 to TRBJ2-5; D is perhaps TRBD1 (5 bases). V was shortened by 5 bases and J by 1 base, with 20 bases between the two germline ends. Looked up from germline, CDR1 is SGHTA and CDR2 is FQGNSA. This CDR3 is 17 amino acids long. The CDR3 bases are TGTGCCAGCAGCACAATATACGCCGACAGCGTCCAAGAGACCCAGTACTTC. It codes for CASSTIYADSVQETQYF.

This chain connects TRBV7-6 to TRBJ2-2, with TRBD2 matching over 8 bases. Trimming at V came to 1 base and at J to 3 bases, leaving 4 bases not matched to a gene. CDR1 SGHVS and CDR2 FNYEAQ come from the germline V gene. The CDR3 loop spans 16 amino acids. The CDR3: CASSLGSGKYTGELFF. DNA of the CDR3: TGTGCCAGCAGCTTAGGTAGCGGGAAATACACCGGGGAGCTGTTTTTT.

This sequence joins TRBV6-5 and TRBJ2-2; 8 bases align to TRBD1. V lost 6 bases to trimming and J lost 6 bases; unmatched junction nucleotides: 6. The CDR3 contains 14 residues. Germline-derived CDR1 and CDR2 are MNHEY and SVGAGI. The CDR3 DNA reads TGTGCCAGCAGCGGACAGGGCTTAGCCGGGGAGCTGTTTTTT. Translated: CASSGQGLAGELFF.

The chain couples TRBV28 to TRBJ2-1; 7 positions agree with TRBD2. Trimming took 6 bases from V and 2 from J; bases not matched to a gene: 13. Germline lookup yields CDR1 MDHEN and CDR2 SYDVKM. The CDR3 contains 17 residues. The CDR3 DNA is TGTGCCAGCAGCAGATACCCGGGAGGAGGCACCTACAATGAGCAGTTCTTC. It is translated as CASSRYPGGGTYNEQFF.

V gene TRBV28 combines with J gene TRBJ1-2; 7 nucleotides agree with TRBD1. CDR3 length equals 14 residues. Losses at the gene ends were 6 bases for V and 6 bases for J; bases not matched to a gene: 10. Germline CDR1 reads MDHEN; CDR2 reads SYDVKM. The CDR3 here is CASRRVPGTDGYTF. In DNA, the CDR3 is TGTGCCAGCAGGCGTGTCCCCGGGACAGATGGCTACACCTTC.

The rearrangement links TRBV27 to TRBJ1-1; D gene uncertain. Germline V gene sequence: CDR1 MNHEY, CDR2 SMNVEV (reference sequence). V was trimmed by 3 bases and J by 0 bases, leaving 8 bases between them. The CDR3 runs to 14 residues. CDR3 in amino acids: CASSLRAMNTEAFF. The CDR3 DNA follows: TGTGCCAGCAGTTTGAGGGCTATGAACACTGAAGCTTTCTTT.

CDR3 residues: CASSNGGPGEKLFF. CDR3 nucleotides: TGTGCCAGCAGCAACGGTGGGCCGGGAGAAAAACTGTTTTTT. The chain carries TRBV5-5 and TRBJ1-4; D remains ambiguous. There are 14 residues in the CDR3. The V end was cut by 4 bases, the J end by 8 bases, with 15 bases between. Germline CDR1 reads SGHKS; CDR2 reads YYEKEE (reference sequence).